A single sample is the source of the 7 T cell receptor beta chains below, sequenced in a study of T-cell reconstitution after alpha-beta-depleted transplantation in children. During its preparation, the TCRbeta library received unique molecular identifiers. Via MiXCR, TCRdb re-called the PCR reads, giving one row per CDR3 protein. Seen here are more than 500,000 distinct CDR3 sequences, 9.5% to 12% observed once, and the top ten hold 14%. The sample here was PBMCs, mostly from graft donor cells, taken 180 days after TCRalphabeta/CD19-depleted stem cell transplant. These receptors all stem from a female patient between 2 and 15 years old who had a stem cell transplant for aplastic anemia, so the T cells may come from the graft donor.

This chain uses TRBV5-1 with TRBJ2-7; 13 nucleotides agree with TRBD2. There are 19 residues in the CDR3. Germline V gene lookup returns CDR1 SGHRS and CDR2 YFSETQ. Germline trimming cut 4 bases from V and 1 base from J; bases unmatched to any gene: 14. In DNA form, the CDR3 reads TGCGCCAGCAGCCTCACAACTAGCGGGAGGGCCTCAAAATCCTACGAGCAGTACTTC. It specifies CASSLTTSGRASKSYEQYF.

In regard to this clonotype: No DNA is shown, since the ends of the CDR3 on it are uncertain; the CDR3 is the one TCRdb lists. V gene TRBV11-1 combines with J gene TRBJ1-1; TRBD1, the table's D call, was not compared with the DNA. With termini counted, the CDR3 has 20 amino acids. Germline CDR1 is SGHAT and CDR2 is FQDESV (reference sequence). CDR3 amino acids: CASSFYICSAGGVPSTEAFF.

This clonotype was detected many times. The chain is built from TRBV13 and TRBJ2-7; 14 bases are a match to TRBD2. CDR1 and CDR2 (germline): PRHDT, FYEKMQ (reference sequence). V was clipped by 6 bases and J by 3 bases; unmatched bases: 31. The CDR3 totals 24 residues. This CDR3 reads CASSLGLSFDPGTSGSMLGYEQYF. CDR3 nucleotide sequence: TGTGCCAGCAGTCTGGGCCTATCCTTCGATCCTGGGACTAGCGGGAGTATGTTGGGCTACGAGCAGTACTTC.

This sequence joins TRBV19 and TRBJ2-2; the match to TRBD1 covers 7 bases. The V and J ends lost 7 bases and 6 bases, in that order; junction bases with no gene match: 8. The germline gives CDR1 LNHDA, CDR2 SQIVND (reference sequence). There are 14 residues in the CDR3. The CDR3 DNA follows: TGTGCCAGTATTCAGGGGGTCGCCTCCGGGGAGCTGTTTTTT. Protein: CASIQGVASGELFF.

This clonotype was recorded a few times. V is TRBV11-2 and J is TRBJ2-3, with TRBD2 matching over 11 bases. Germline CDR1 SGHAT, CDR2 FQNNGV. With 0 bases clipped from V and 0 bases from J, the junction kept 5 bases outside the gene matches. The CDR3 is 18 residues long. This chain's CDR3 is CASSLDISGRDSTDTQYF. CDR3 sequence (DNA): TGTGCCAGCAGCTTAGATATTAGCGGGAGGGATAGCACAGATACGCAGTATTTT.

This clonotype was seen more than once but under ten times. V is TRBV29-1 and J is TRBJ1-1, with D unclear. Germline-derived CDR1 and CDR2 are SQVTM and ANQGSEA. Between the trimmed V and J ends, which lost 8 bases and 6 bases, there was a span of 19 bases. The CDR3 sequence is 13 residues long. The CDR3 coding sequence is TGCAGCCCAGCCAGACTCCATATCCCTGAAGCTTTCTTT. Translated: CSPARLHIPEAFF.

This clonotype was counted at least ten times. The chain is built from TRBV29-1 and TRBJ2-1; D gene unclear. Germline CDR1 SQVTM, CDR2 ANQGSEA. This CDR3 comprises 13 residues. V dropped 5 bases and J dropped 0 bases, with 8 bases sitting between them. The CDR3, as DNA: TGCAGCGTTTCAAGGGACTCCTACAATGAGCAGTTCTTC. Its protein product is CSVSRDSYNEQFF.